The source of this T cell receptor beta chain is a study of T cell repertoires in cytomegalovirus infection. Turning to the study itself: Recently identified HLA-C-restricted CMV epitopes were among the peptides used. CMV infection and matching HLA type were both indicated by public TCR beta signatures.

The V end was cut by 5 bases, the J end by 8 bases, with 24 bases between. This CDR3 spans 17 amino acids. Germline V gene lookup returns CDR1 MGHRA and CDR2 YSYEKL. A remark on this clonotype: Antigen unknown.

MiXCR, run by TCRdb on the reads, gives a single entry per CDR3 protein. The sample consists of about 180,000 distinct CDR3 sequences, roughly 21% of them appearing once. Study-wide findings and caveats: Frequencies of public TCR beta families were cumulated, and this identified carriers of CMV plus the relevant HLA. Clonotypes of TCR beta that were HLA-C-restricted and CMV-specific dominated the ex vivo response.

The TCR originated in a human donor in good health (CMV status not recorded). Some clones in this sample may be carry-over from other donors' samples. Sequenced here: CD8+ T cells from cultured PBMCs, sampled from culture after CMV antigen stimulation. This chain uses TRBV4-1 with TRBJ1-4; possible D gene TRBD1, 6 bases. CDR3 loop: CASSKPPAGGRWEKLFF. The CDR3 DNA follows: TGCGCCAGCAGCAAACCACCTGCCGGGGGGCGATGGGAAAAACTGTTTTTT.